This T cell receptor (beta chain) was observed in a study of OX40 agonist ivuxolimab in advanced cancers. General observations from the study: Expanded peripheral T-cell antigen specificity went undetermined.

Of note for this clone: The antigen is undetermined.

Patients with autoimmune history or systemic immunosuppression were excluded. The sampling schedule covered blood at baseline, cycle 4 day 1, and cycle 7 day 1. CDR3 size: 18 residues. Germline CDR1 SGHAT, CDR2 FQNNGV. V was shortened by 3 bases and J by 5 bases, with 24 bases between the two germline ends. This table comes from immunoSEQ multiplex PCR, and its TCRdb copy is limited to in-frame clones, with some not included. This table has some 81,000 clones, around nine tenths appearing once. The genes are TRBV11-2 and TRBJ2-3; D possibly corresponds to TRBD2 (6 bases). The clonotype originates from an adult with an advanced solid tumor such as melanoma, head and neck, liver or kidney cancer. The sequencing used CD4+ or CD8+ T cells sorted from blood, collected in a trial of the OX40 agonist ivuxolimab. The CDR3: CASSLGLRSGSSLDTQYF. The DNA of the CDR3 is TGTGCCAGCAGCTTGGGCCTTCGTTCCGGGAGCTCTTTAGATACGCAGTATTTT.